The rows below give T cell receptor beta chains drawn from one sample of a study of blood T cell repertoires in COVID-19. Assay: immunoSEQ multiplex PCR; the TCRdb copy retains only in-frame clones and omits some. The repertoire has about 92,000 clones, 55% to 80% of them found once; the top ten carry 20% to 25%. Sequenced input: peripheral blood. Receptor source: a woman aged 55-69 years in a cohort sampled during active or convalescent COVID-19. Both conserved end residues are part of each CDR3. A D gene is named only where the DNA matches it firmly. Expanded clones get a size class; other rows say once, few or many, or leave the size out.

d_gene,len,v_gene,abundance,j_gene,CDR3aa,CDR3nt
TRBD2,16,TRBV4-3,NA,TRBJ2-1,CASSQDLVVAGHEQFF,TGCGCCAGCAGCCAAGATTTGGTAGTAGCGGGCCATGAGCAGTTCTTC
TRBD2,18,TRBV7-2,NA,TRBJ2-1,CASSRRTSGVRTYNEQFF,TGTGCCAGCAGCAGACGGACTAGCGGGGTTAGGACCTACAATGAGCAGTTCTTC
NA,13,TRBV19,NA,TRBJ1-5,CASSAQGYQPQHF,TGTGCCAGTAGCGCACAGGGATACCAGCCCCAGCATTTT
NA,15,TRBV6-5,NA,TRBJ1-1,CASSYSGRTNTEAFF,TGTGCCAGCAGTTACTCGGGGCGGACGAACACTGAAGCTTTCTTT
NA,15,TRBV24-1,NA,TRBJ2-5,CATGLSGNGQETQYF,TGTGCCACCGGGCTGAGCGGAAATGGGCAAGAGACCCAGTACTTC
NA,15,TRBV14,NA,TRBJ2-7,CASSQTDLTNYEQYF,TGTGCCAGCAGCCAGACAGACTTAACGAACTACGAGCAGTACTTC
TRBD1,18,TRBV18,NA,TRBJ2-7,CASSPMIVMTGQTYEQYF,TGTGCCAGCTCACCAATGATTGTCATGACAGGGCAAACCTACGAGCAGTACTTC
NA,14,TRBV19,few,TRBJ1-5,CASSIGTGKQPQHF,TGTGCCAGTAGTATTGGAACAGGGAAACAGCCCCAGCATTTT
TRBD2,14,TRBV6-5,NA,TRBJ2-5,CASRLAGGQETQYF,TGTGCCAGCAGACTAGCGGGGGGACAAGAGACCCAGTACTTC
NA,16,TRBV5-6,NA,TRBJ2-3,CASSLEGVRRTDTQYF,TGTGCCAGCAGCTTGGAAGGGGTTAGACGGACAGATACGCAGTATTTT
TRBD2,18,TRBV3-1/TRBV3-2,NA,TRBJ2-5,CASSQALLAGGPGKTQYF,TGTGCCAGCAGCCAAGCCCTCCTAGCGGGGGGGCCAGGAAAGACCCAGTACTTC
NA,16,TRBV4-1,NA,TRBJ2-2,CASSQNGGLNTGELFF,TGCGCCAGCAGCCAAAACGGGGGGCTTAACACCGGGGAGCTGTTTTTT